This T cell receptor (beta chain) was recorded in a study of CD8 T cells in Susac syndrome. When the RNA was reverse transcribed, random hexamers were used with an input of about 0.45 to 1 ug. TCRdb called the immunoSEQ multiplex PCR reads again in MiXCR, with one record for every CDR3 protein. The sample lists 130,000 or so distinct CDR3 sequences, roughly 95% occurring once. The CDR3 totals 13 residues. Per the germline V gene, CDR1 is SGHRS and CDR2 is YFSETQ. Deletions cut 4 bases from V and 5 bases from J, with 12 bases between. This TCR was sampled from a human donor with Susac syndrome. Specimen: CD4+ T cells from PBMCs. The chain recombines TRBV5-1 with TRBJ2-5, with D perhaps TRBD2 (5 bases). The CDR3 region is CASSGEGLETQYF. The CDR3 DNA sequence: TGCGCCAGCAGCGGAGAGGGCCTGGAGACCCAGTACTTC.